Sequencing of this T cell receptor beta chain was carried out in a study of read filtering for tumor transcriptome and immune sequencing. As for the study in general: Among patients, 17 to 20 were male and about 15 female, aged about 40 to 90 (mean roughly 64). TCR-mapped reads were about 3.5 to 10.27 million with IR-seq versus about 75 to 1,400 with RNA-seq.

This clonotype was observed at least ten times. This library used roughly 400 ng RNA and molecular barcoded adaptors spanning alpha/delta and beta/gamma chains. TCRdb independently ran MiXCR on the reads; one entry per CDR3 protein. The data contain approximately 57,000 distinct CDR3 sequences, over 9% of them singletons. The clonotype was recovered from a donor over 35 with multiple myeloma. Material for sequencing was a population of CD138-negative cells sorted from bone marrow.

CDR3 in amino acids: CASSPPRTANTGELFF. The CDR3 bases are TGTGCCAGCAGCCCCCCCCGTACGGCGAACACCGGGGAGCTGTTTTTT. The V gene is TRBV7-3, the J gene TRBJ2-2; D gene uncertain. Per the germline V gene, CDR1 is SGHTA and CDR2 is FQGTGA. CDR3 size: 16 residues. The V and J ends lost 5 bases and 0 bases respectively, with 13 bases between them.